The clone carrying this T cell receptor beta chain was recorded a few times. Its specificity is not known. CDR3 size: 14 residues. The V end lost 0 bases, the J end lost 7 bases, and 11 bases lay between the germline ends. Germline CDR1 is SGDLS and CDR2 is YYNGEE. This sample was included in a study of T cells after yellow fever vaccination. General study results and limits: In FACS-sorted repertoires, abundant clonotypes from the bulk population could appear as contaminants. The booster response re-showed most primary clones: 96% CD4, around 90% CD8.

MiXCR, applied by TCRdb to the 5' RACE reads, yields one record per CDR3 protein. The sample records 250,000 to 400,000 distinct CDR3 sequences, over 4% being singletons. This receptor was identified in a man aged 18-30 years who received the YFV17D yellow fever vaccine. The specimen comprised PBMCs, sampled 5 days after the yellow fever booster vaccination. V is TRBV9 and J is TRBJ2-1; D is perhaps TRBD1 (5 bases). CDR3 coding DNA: TGTGCCAGCAGCGTAGGAGGCAGGGTGAATGAGCAGTTCTTC. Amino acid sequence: CASSVGGRVNEQFF.